This T cell receptor (beta chain) came from a study of vaccination effects on CD4 cells after COVID-19. Study details: Before any sequencing was done, the ViraFEST assay used viral peptide pools to expand antigen-specific CD4+ T cells.

Between days 9 and 11 of culture, CD4+ T cells were separated out. Everyone in the study got two shots of either the BNT162b2 or mRNA-1273 vaccine. On days 3 and 7, fresh IL-2 medium replaced half the medium. In regard to this clone: Its specificity is not known.

After removal of 6 bases from V and 3 bases from J, the junction contained 4 bases not matched to a gene. The CDR3 length is 14 residues. Germline CDR1 and CDR2: SGHAT and FQNNGV. Sequencing used immunoSEQ multiplex PCR; TCRdb keeps in-frame clones, though not all of them. The sample includes 45,000 to 65,000 clones, about 81% seen only once; the top ten take more than 3.5%. Study outcomes and limitations: Pronounced clonal contraction occurred in clones induced by infection and by vaccine late after vaccination.

The J gene is TRBJ2-7, the V gene TRBV11-2; 11 positions agree with TRBD2. The sample here was CD4+ T cells from PBMCs cultured without peptide, taken after COVID-19 vaccination. This clonotype originated in a human donor who received a COVID-19 vaccine. The CDR3, as DNA: TGTGCCAGCAGACGACTAGCGGGAAGCTACGAGCAGTACTTC. It specifies CASRRLAGSYEQYF.